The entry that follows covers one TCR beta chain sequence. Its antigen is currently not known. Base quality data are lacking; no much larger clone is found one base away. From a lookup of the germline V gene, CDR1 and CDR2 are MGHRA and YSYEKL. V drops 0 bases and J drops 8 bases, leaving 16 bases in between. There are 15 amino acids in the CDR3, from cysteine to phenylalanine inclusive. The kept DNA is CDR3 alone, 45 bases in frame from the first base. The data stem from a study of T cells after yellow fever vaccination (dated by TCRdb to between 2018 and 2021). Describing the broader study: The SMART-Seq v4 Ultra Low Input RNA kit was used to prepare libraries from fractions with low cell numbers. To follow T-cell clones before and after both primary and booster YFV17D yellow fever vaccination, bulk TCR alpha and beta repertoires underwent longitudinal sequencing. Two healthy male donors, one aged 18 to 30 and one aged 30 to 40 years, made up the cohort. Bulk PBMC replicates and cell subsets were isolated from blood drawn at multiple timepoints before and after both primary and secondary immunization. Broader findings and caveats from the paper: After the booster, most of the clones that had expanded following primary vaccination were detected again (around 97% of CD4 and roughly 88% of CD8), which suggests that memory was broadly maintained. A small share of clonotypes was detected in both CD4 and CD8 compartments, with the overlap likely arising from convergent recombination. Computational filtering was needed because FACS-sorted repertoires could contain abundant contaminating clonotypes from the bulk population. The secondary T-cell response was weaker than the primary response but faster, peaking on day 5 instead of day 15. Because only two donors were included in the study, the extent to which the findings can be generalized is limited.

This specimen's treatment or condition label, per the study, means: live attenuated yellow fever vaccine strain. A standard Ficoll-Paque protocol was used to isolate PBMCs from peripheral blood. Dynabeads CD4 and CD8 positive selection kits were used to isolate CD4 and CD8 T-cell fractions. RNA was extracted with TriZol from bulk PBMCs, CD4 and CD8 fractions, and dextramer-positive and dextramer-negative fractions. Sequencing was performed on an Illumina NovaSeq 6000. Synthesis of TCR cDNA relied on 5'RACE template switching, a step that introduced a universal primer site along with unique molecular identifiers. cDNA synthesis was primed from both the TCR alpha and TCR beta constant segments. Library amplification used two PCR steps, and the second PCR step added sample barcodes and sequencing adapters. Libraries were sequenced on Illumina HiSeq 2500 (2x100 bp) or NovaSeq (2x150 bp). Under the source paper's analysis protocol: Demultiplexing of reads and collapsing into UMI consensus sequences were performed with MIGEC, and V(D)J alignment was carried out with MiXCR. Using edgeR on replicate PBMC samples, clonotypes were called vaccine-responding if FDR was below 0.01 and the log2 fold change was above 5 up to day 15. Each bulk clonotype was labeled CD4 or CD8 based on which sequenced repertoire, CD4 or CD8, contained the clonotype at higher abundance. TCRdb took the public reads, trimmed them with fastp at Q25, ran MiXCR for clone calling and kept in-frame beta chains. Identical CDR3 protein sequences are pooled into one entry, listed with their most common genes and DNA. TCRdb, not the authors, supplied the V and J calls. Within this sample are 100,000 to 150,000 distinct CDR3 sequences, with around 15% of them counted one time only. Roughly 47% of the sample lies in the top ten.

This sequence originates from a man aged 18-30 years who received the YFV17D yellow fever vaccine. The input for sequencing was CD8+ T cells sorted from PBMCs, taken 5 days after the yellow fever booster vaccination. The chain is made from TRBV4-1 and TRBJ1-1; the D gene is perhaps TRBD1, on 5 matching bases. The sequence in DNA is TGCGCCAGCAGCCAAGATCCAGGGCTTGGGACCGAAGCTTTCTTT. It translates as CASSQDPGLGTEAFF.